This is a list of T cell receptor beta chains from one sample in a study of Ad26.COV2.S vaccination and SARS-CoV-2 variants. Assay: immunoSEQ multiplex PCR; the TCRdb copy retains only in-frame clones and omits some. The data show approximately 280,000 clones, with over 75% seen just once and about 3.1% held by the top ten. Sequenced material: peripheral blood, taken in a trial of Ad26.COV2.S vaccine versus placebo. All receptors derive from a person between 18 and 65 years old who received the Ad26.COV2.S COVID-19 vaccine or a placebo. The CDR3 runs from the conserved cysteine through the conserved F or W. The D gene is left open where the match is weak. Some rows have no size entry. The others give once, few or many, or a class for an expanded clone.

d_call: .; j_call: TRBJ2-7; clone_size: .; v_call: TRBV7-2; cdr3_aa: CASSRTENYEQYF; cdr3_nt: TGTGCCAGCAGCCGCACAGAGAATTACGAGCAGTACTTC
d_call: .; j_call: TRBJ1-1; clone_size: .; v_call: TRBV30; cdr3_aa: CAWSARGRLNTEAFF; cdr3_nt: TGTGCCTGGAGTGCCCGGGGACGGTTGAACACTGAAGCTTTCTTT
d_call: TRBD1; j_call: TRBJ2-1; clone_size: .; v_call: TRBV29-1; cdr3_aa: CSLVRQGKDNEQFF; cdr3_nt: TGCAGCTTAGTGAGACAGGGTAAAGACAATGAGCAGTTCTTC
d_call: TRBD1; j_call: TRBJ1-2; clone_size: .; v_call: TRBV18; cdr3_aa: CASSPDRGGYGYTF; cdr3_nt: TGTGCCAGCTCACCAGACAGGGGAGGCTATGGCTACACCTTC
d_call: TRBD1; j_call: TRBJ1-1; clone_size: .; v_call: TRBV5-1; cdr3_aa: CASRPTGGLNTEAFF; cdr3_nt: TGCGCCAGCAGGCCTACAGGGGGGTTGAACACTGAAGCTTTCTTT
d_call: .; j_call: TRBJ2-3; clone_size: .; v_call: TRBV29-1; cdr3_aa: CSVDSGRVTDTQYF; cdr3_nt: TGCAGCGTTGATTCCGGACGGGTCACAGATACGCAGTATTTT
d_call: TRBD1; j_call: TRBJ1-2; clone_size: .; v_call: TRBV12-3/TRBV12-4; cdr3_aa: CASNGDRGDGYTF; cdr3_nt: TGTGCCAGCAATGGGGACAGGGGCGATGGCTACACCTTC
d_call: .; j_call: TRBJ2-3; clone_size: .; v_call: TRBV7-6; cdr3_aa: CASSLWGAQGADTQYF; cdr3_nt: TGTGCCAGCAGCTTATGGGGGGCGCAGGGCGCAGATACGCAGTATTTT
d_call: .; j_call: TRBJ2-7; clone_size: .; v_call: TRBV25-1; cdr3_aa: CASSVTGGSYEQYF; cdr3_nt: TGTGCCAGCAGTGTGACAGGAGGATCCTACGAGCAGTACTTC
d_call: .; j_call: TRBJ1-6; clone_size: few; v_call: TRBV12-5; cdr3_aa: CASGLVRIGRNNSPLHF; cdr3_nt: TGTGCTAGTGGTTTGGTAAGGATCGGCCGGAATAATTCACCCCTCCACTTT
d_call: .; j_call: TRBJ1-2; clone_size: .; v_call: TRBV7-8; cdr3_aa: CASGQGIDGYTF; cdr3_nt: TGTGCCAGCGGCCAGGGTATTGATGGCTACACCTTC
d_call: .; j_call: TRBJ1-1; clone_size: .; v_call: TRBV12-5; cdr3_aa: CASGFVGATEAFF; cdr3_nt: TGTGCTAGTGGTTTCGTAGGGGCTACTGAAGCTTTCTTT
d_call: TRBD1; j_call: TRBJ1-2; clone_size: .; v_call: TRBV4-3; cdr3_aa: CASSRVGTGYGYTF; cdr3_nt: TGCGCCAGCAGCCGTGTAGGGACAGGGTATGGCTACACCTTC
d_call: .; j_call: TRBJ1-1; clone_size: .; v_call: TRBV28; cdr3_aa: CASTFGGALNTEAFF; cdr3_nt: TGTGCCAGCACCTTTGGGGGGGCTCTGAACACTGAAGCTTTCTTT
d_call: .; j_call: TRBJ2-2; clone_size: .; v_call: TRBV24-1; cdr3_aa: CATSDLGGTGELFF; cdr3_nt: TGTGCCACCAGTGATTTGGGGGGAACCGGGGAGCTGTTTTTT
d_call: .; j_call: TRBJ1-1; clone_size: once; v_call: TRBV12-5; cdr3_aa: CASGLVEAFF; cdr3_nt: TGTGCTAGTGGTTTGGTAGAAGCTTTCTTT
d_call: .; j_call: TRBJ1-1; clone_size: once; v_call: TRBV27; cdr3_aa: CASSLKRTVLNTEAFF; cdr3_nt: TGTGCCAGCAGTTTGAAACGGACAGTATTGAACACTGAAGCTTTCTTT
d_call: .; j_call: TRBJ1-1; clone_size: .; v_call: TRBV20-1; cdr3_aa: CSASFAGRSDTEAFF; cdr3_nt: TGCAGTGCTAGTTTCGCCGGCCGATCGGACACTGAAGCTTTCTTT
d_call: .; j_call: TRBJ1-5; clone_size: many; v_call: TRBV10-2; cdr3_aa: CASRDVSNQPQHF; cdr3_nt: TGCGCCAGCCGGGACGTTAGCAATCAGCCCCAGCATTTT
d_call: TRBD1; j_call: TRBJ2-7; clone_size: .; v_call: TRBV6-2/TRBV6-3; cdr3_aa: CASSWDRVSYEQYF; cdr3_nt: TGTGCCAGCAGTTGGGACAGGGTCTCCTACGAGCAGTACTTC
d_call: .; j_call: TRBJ1-1; clone_size: .; v_call: TRBV5-1; cdr3_aa: CASSIRVGAEAFF; cdr3_nt: TGCGCCAGCAGCATCAGGGTTGGCGCTGAAGCTTTCTTT
d_call: .; j_call: TRBJ1-4; clone_size: .; v_call: TRBV13; cdr3_aa: CASSFGLREKLFF; cdr3_nt: TGTGCCAGCAGCTTCGGGTTAAGAGAAAAACTGTTTTTT
d_call: .; j_call: TRBJ2-6; clone_size: .; v_call: TRBV30; cdr3_aa: CAWSVESGANVLTF; cdr3_nt: TGTGCCTGGAGTGTAGAATCTGGGGCCAACGTCCTGACTTTC
d_call: .; j_call: TRBJ2-1; clone_size: once; v_call: TRBV4-3; cdr3_aa: CASSQVQTPRSEQFF; cdr3_nt: TGCGCCAGCAGCCAAGTCCAGACACCCCGATCTGAGCAGTTCTTC
d_call: .; j_call: TRBJ1-2; clone_size: .; v_call: TRBV9; cdr3_aa: CASSVGPRSYGYTF; cdr3_nt: TGTGCCAGCAGCGTAGGACCCAGATCCTATGGCTACACCTTC
d_call: TRBD2; j_call: TRBJ2-5; clone_size: .; v_call: TRBV7-6; cdr3_aa: CASRRLAGGSSETQYF; cdr3_nt: TGTGCCAGCAGAAGATTAGCGGGAGGGAGCTCTGAGACCCAGTACTTC
d_call: .; j_call: TRBJ1-5; clone_size: .; v_call: TRBV5-4; cdr3_aa: CASSLDHNQPQHF; cdr3_nt: TGTGCCAGCAGCTTGGATCATAATCAGCCCCAGCATTTT
d_call: TRBD1; j_call: TRBJ1-2; clone_size: .; v_call: TRBV29-1; cdr3_aa: CSAMDRGYGYTF; cdr3_nt: TGCAGCGCGATGGACAGGGGCTATGGCTACACCTTC
d_call: TRBD1; j_call: TRBJ2-6; clone_size: once; v_call: TRBV19; cdr3_aa: CASSIDGQGAGANVLTF; cdr3_nt: TGTGCCAGTAGTATAGATGGACAGGGCGCTGGGGCCAACGTCCTGACTTTC
d_call: TRBD1; j_call: TRBJ2-7; clone_size: .; v_call: TRBV27; cdr3_aa: CASSFGTATSYEQYF; cdr3_nt: TGTGCCAGCAGTTTCGGGACAGCCACCTCCTACGAGCAGTACTTC
d_call: TRBD1; j_call: TRBJ1-1; clone_size: .; v_call: TRBV6-1; cdr3_aa: CASSEWVPTGKTEAFF; cdr3_nt: TGTGCCAGCAGTGAATGGGTCCCGACAGGGAAAACTGAAGCTTTCTTT
d_call: .; j_call: TRBJ2-5; clone_size: .; v_call: TRBV5-4; cdr3_aa: CAIGEPWPQETQYF; cdr3_nt: TGTGCCATCGGAGAACCATGGCCCCAAGAGACCCAGTACTTC
d_call: TRBD1; j_call: TRBJ2-5; clone_size: .; v_call: TRBV5-8; cdr3_aa: CASRGGGETQYF; cdr3_nt: TGTGCCAGCCGAGGGGGCGGGGAGACCCAGTACTTC
d_call: TRBD1; j_call: TRBJ2-1; clone_size: .; v_call: TRBV28; cdr3_aa: CASSSYGTGPDNEQFF; cdr3_nt: TGTGCCAGCAGTTCGTACGGGACAGGTCCAGACAATGAGCAGTTCTTC
d_call: .; j_call: TRBJ1-1; clone_size: .; v_call: TRBV6-5; cdr3_aa: CASIMTKLEAFF; cdr3_nt: TGTGCCAGCATTATGACAAAACTGGAAGCTTTCTTT
d_call: TRBD1; j_call: TRBJ1-5; clone_size: once; v_call: TRBV7-2; cdr3_aa: CASSFTGGWQPQHF; cdr3_nt: TGTGCCAGCAGCTTTACAGGGGGGTGGCAGCCCCAGCATTTT
d_call: TRBD1; j_call: TRBJ1-5; clone_size: .; v_call: TRBV29-1; cdr3_aa: CSVQGTANQPQHF; cdr3_nt: TGCAGCGTCCAAGGGACAGCTAATCAGCCCCAGCATTTT
d_call: .; j_call: TRBJ2-3; clone_size: .; v_call: TRBV4-1; cdr3_aa: CASSQTPASTDTQYF; cdr3_nt: TGCGCCAGCAGCCAAACGCCAGCTAGCACAGATACGCAGTATTTT
d_call: .; j_call: TRBJ2-1; clone_size: once; v_call: TRBV29-1; cdr3_aa: CSVANYNEQFF; cdr3_nt: TGCAGCGTCGCGAATTACAATGAGCAGTTCTTC
d_call: .; j_call: TRBJ1-5; clone_size: .; v_call: TRBV21-1; cdr3_aa: CASSSRGGEEGHQPQHF; cdr3_nt: TGTGCCAGCAGCTCTCGTGGCGGCGAGGAGGGGCACCAGCCCCAGCATTTT
d_call: .; j_call: TRBJ1-1; clone_size: .; v_call: TRBV18; cdr3_aa: CASSRGRDTEAFF; cdr3_nt: TGTGCCAGCTCACGCGGACGGGACACTGAAGCTTTCTTT
d_call: .; j_call: TRBJ1-5; clone_size: once; v_call: TRBV19; cdr3_aa: CASSMEGMGNQPQHF; cdr3_nt: TGTGCCAGTAGTATGGAGGGAATGGGCAATCAGCCCCAGCATTTT
d_call: TRBD2; j_call: TRBJ2-5; clone_size: .; v_call: TRBV27; cdr3_aa: CASSSPRGGKETQYF; cdr3_nt: TGTGCCAGCAGTTCCCCCCGGGGGGGCAAGGAGACCCAGTACTTC
d_call: TRBD2; j_call: TRBJ2-7; clone_size: .; v_call: TRBV6-6; cdr3_aa: CASSYSGAGAYEQYF; cdr3_nt: TGTGCCAGCAGTTACTCCGGGGCGGGAGCGTACGAGCAGTACTTC
d_call: .; j_call: TRBJ2-6; clone_size: .; v_call: TRBV2; cdr3_aa: CASKGEGPNVLTF; cdr3_nt: TGTGCCAGCAAGGGGGAAGGGCCCAACGTCCTGACTTTC
d_call: TRBD1; j_call: TRBJ2-5; clone_size: .; v_call: TRBV4-2; cdr3_aa: CASSPDRAETQYF; cdr3_nt: TGTGCCAGCAGCCCGGACAGGGCAGAGACCCAGTACTTC
d_call: .; j_call: TRBJ1-4; clone_size: .; v_call: TRBV29-1; cdr3_aa: CSVRRRMANEKLFF; cdr3_nt: TGCAGCGTCCGGAGGAGGATGGCTAATGAAAAACTGTTTTTT
d_call: .; j_call: TRBJ2-2; clone_size: .; v_call: TRBV5-1; cdr3_aa: CASSPDTNTGELFF; cdr3_nt: TGCGCCAGCAGCCCGGACACGAACACCGGGGAGCTGTTTTTT
d_call: .; j_call: TRBJ2-7; clone_size: .; v_call: TRBV9; cdr3_aa: CASSADTSAIYYEQYF; cdr3_nt: TGTGCCAGCAGTGCGGACACTTCCGCGATTTACTACGAGCAGTACTTC
d_call: TRBD1; j_call: TRBJ1-2; clone_size: .; v_call: TRBV2; cdr3_aa: CASRGTGGAYGYTF; cdr3_nt: TGTGCCAGCAGGGGGACAGGGGGCGCCTATGGCTACACCTTC
d_call: .; j_call: TRBJ2-1; clone_size: once; v_call: TRBV7-3; cdr3_aa: CASSSTAGASSYNEQFF; cdr3_nt: TGTGCCAGCAGCTCGACGGCGGGGGCCAGCTCCTACAATGAGCAGTTCTTC
d_call: .; j_call: TRBJ1-2; clone_size: .; v_call: TRBV10-1; cdr3_aa: CASNKQGSYGYTF; cdr3_nt: TGCGCCAGCAATAAACAGGGTAGCTATGGCTACACCTTC
d_call: .; j_call: TRBJ2-7; clone_size: .; v_call: TRBV6-5; cdr3_aa: CASRRDSSHSYEQYF; cdr3_nt: TGTGCCAGCAGACGCGACAGCTCACACTCCTACGAGCAGTACTTC
d_call: .; j_call: TRBJ2-1; clone_size: .; v_call: TRBV5-4; cdr3_aa: CASSPGGPSSYNEQFF; cdr3_nt: TGTGCCAGCAGCCCCGGAGGCCCTAGCTCCTACAATGAGCAGTTCTTC
d_call: .; j_call: TRBJ1-2; clone_size: .; v_call: TRBV23-1; cdr3_aa: CASNCGQGPSYGYTF; cdr3_nt: TGCGCCAGCAACTGCGGGCAGGGCCCCTCCTATGGCTACACCTTC
d_call: .; j_call: TRBJ1-3; clone_size: few; v_call: TRBV18; cdr3_aa: CASSPYSSGNTIYF; cdr3_nt: TGTGCCAGCTCACCTTACAGCTCTGGAAACACCATATATTTT
d_call: .; j_call: TRBJ1-2; clone_size: .; v_call: TRBV29-1; cdr3_aa: CSVGSVGGYGYTF; cdr3_nt: TGCAGCGTTGGATCGGTAGGGGGTTATGGCTACACCTTC